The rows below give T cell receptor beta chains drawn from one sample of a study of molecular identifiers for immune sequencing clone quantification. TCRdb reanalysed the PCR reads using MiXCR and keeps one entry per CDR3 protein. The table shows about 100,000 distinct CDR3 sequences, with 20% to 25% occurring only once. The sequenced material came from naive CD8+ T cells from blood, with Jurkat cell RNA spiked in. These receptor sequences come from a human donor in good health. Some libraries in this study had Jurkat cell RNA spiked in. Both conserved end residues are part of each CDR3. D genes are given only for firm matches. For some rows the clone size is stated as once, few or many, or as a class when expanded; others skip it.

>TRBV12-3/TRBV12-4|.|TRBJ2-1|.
CASSPGRNEQFF
TGTGCCAGCAGCCCAGGAAGAAATGAGCAGTTCTTC
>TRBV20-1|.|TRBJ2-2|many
CSARELANTGELFF
TGCAGTGCTAGAGAGTTGGCGAACACCGGGGAGCTGTTTTTT
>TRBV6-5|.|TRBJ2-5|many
CASSYVWGDPQETQYF
TGTGCCAGCAGTTATGTTTGGGGCGACCCTCAAGAGACCCAGTACTTC
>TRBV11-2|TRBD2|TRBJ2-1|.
CASSLVGGGAPNEQFF
TGTGCCAGCAGCTTAGTTGGCGGGGGGGCACCCAATGAGCAGTTCTTC
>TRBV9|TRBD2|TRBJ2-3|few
CASSARAGENTDTQYF
TGTGCCAGCAGCGCAAGAGCGGGGGAAAACACAGATACGCAGTATTTT
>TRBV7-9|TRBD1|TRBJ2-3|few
CASSTTTGIGTDTQYF
TGTGCCAGCAGCACGACGACAGGGATAGGCACAGATACGCAGTATTTT
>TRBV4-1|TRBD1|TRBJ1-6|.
CAGSQGGGLDSPLHF
TGCGCCGGCAGCCAGGGGGGGGGTCTGGATTCACCCCTCCACTTT
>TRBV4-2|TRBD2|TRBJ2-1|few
CASSQDKSREGSYNEQFF
TGTGCCAGCAGCCAAGATAAATCGCGGGAGGGATCCTACAATGAGCAGTTCTTC
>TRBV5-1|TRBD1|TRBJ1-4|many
CASRGQGEEKLFF
TGCGCCAGCAGGGGACAGGGAGAGGAAAAACTGTTTTTT
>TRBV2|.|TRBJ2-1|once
CASEDISYNGQFF
TGTGCCAGCGAGGACATCTCCTACAATGGGCAGTTCTTC
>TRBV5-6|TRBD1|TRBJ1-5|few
CASSFGQGQPQHF
TGTGCCAGCAGCTTTGGACAGGGTCAGCCCCAGCATTTT
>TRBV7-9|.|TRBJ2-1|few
CASSSTQTGLDNEQFF
TGTGCCAGCAGCTCAACACAAACCGGGCTAGACAATGAGCAGTTCTTC
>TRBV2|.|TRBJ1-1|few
CASSDVGGSWNTEAFF
TGTGCCAGCAGTGACGTGGGGGGCTCATGGAACACTGAAGCTTTCTTT
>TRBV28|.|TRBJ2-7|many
CASGPAYEQYF
TGTGCCAGCGGGCCGGCCTACGAGCAGTACTTC
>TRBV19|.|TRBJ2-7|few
CASSNGARGTREQYF
TGTGCCAGTAGTAACGGGGCGAGGGGCACTCGGGAGCAGTACTTC
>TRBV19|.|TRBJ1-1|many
CASSTQRGTEAFF
TGTGCCAGTAGTACCCAGCGGGGTACTGAAGCTTTCTTT
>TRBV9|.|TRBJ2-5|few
CASSVGHFQETQYF
TGTGCCAGCAGCGTAGGGCACTTCCAAGAGACCCAGTACTTC
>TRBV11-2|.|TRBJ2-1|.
CASSRTTSNGQFF
TGTGCCAGCAGCCGAACTACGTCTAATGGGCAGTTCTTC
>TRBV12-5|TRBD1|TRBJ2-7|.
CASGTDPTGAHEQYF
TGTGCTAGTGGTACGGATCCTACAGGGGCCCACGAGCAGTACTTC
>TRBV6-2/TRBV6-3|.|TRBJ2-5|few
CASSYPTDRIQETQYF
TGTGCCAGCAGTTACCCGACCGACAGGATCCAAGAGACCCAGTACTTC
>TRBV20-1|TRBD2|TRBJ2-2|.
CSAEIAGNANTGELFF
TGCAGTGCGGAGATAGCGGGGAACGCGAACACCGGGGAGCTGTTTTTT
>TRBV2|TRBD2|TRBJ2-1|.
CASSLAGWDEQFF
TGTGCCAGCAGTCTAGCGGGATGGGATGAGCAGTTCTTC
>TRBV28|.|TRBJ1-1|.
CASSFDAGDTEAFF
TGTGCCAGCAGTTTTGATGCAGGGGACACTGAAGCTTTCTTT
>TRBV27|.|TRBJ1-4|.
CASSLHGQTEKLFF
TGTGCCAGCAGTTTGCATGGACAGACCGAAAAACTGTTTTTT
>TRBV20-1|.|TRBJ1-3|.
CSARTGISGSTIYF
TGCAGTGCTAGAACAGGAATATCTGGAAGCACCATATATTTT
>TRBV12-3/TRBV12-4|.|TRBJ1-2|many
CASSLDPNNAYGYTF
TGTGCCAGCAGCCTCGACCCCAACAACGCCTATGGCTACACCTTC
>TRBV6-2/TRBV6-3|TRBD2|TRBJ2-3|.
CASSPTSADTQYF
TGTGCCAGCAGTCCTACTAGCGCAGATACGCAGTATTTT
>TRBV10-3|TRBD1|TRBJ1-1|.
CAISENAGTGGIEAFF
TGTGCCATCAGTGAGAATGCCGGGACAGGGGGAATTGAAGCTTTCTTT
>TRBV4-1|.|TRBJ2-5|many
CASSQRLAQETQYF
TGCGCCAGCAGCCAAAGACTCGCTCAAGAGACCCAGTACTTC
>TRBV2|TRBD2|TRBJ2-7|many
CASSELLAGYSYEQYF
TGTGCCAGCAGTGAACTCCTAGCGGGGTACTCCTACGAGCAGTACTTC
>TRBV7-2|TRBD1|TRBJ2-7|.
CASSQVVGQGYEQYF
TGTGCCAGCAGCCAGGTCGTGGGACAGGGTTACGAGCAGTACTTC
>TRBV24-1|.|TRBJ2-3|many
CATSEPGDGTDTQYF
TGTGCCACCAGTGAGCCAGGGGACGGCACAGATACGCAGTATTTT
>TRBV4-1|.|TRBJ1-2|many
CASRAPGVGDDYGYTF
TGCGCCAGCAGAGCCCCGGGCGTCGGGGACGACTATGGCTACACCTTC
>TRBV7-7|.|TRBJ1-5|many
CASSNRQGLYQPQHF
TGTGCTAGCAGTAATCGGCAGGGATTATATCAGCCCCAGCATTTT
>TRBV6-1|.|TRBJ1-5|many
CASSRLVGRGTDQPQHF
TGTGCCAGCAGTCGACTGGTTGGTAGGGGGACGGATCAGCCCCAGCATTTT
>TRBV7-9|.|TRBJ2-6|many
CASSLAGTPPGANVLTF
TGTGCCAGCAGCTTAGCGGGGACGCCCCCTGGGGCCAACGTCCTGACTTTC
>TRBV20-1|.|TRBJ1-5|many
CSARDTGVPQPQHF
TGCAGTGCTAGAGATACGGGGGTCCCCCAGCCCCAGCATTTT
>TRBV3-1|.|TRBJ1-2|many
CASSKEGFYTF
TGTGCCAGCAGCAAGGAGGGTTTCTACACCTTC
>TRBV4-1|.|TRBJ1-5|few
CASSQDEGGLVGQPQHF
TGCGCCAGCAGCCAAGATGAGGGGGGGTTGGTCGGTCAGCCCCAGCATTTT
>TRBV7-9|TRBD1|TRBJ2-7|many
CASSLLGTGAYEQYF
TGTGCCAGCAGCCTTCTCGGGACAGGGGCCTACGAGCAGTACTTC
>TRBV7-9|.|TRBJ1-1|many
CASSSRDYPTEAFF
TGTGCCAGCAGCTCCCGGGACTACCCCACTGAAGCTTTCTTT
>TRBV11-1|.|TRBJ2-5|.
CASSLDTGPAPQETQYF
TGTGCCAGCAGCTTAGATACGGGGCCGGCCCCACAAGAGACCCAGTACTTC
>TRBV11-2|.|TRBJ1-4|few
CASRPALGRGKLFF
TGTGCCAGCAGGCCGGCGTTGGGAAGAGGAAAACTGTTTTTT
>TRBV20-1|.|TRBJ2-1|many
CSARDEGYEQFF
TGCAGTGCTAGAGATGAAGGGTATGAGCAGTTCTTC
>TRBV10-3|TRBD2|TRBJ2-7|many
CASQREGLWEQYF
TGTGCCAGCCAGCGGGAGGGCCTATGGGAGCAGTACTTC
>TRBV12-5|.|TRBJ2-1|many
CASGLVGGDNEQFF
TGTGCTAGTGGTTTGGTGGGGGGCGACAATGAGCAGTTCTTC
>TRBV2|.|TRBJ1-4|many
CASGPNEKLFF
TGTGCCAGCGGGCCTAATGAAAAACTGTTTTTT
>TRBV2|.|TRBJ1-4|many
CASMKGEKLFF
TGTGCCAGCATGAAAGGGGAAAAACTGTTTTTT
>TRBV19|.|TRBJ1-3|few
CASSSPLRRTGNTIYF
TGTGCCAGTAGCTCGCCCTTGAGGAGGACTGGAAACACCATATATTTT
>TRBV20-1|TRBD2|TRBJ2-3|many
CSARDLWLAGATDTQYF
TGCAGTGCTAGAGATTTATGGCTAGCGGGGGCCACAGATACGCAGTATTTT
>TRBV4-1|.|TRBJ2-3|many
CASSQRQAADTQYF
TGCGCCAGCAGCCAAAGACAAGCGGCAGATACGCAGTATTTT
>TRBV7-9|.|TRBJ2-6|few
CASSRGPVSSGANVLTF
TGTGCCAGCAGCCGGGGGCCGGTTAGCTCTGGGGCCAACGTCCTGACTTTC
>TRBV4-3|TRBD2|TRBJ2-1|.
CASSQDSGRGRNEQFF
TGCGCCAGCAGCCAAGATAGCGGGCGGGGCCGCAATGAGCAGTTCTTC
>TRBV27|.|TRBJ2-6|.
CARSSSPPGANVLTF
TGTGCCCGCAGTTCTTCACCACCTGGGGCCAACGTCCTGACTTTC
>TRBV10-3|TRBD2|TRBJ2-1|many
CAISELGTSGIGEQFF
TGTGCCATCAGTGAGTTAGGGACTAGCGGGATCGGTGAGCAGTTCTTC
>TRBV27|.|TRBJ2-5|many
CASGTFQETQYF
TGTGCCAGCGGAACCTTCCAAGAGACCCAGTACTTC
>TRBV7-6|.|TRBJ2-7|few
CASSLADTYEQYF
TGTGCCAGCAGCTTAGCGGACACCTACGAGCAGTACTTC
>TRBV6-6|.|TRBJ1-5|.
CASSYLAEDSNQPQHF
TGTGCCAGCAGTTACTTGGCAGAAGATAGCAATCAGCCCCAGCATTTT
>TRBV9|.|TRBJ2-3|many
CASSPPYGGDTDTQYF
TGTGCCAGCAGCCCCCCCTATGGCGGCGACACAGATACGCAGTATTTT